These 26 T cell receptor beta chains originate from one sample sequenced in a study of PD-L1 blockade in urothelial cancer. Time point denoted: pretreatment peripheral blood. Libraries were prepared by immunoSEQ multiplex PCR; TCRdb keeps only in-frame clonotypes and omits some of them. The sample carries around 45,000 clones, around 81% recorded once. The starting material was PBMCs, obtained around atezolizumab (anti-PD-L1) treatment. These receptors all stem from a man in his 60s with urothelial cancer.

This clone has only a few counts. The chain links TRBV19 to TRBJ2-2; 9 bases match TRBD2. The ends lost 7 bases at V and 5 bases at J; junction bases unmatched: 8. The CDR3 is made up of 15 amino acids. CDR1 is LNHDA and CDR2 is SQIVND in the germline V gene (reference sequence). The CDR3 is CASIRASGATGELFF. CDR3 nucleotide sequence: TGTGCCAGTATTAGGGCTAGCGGGGCGACCGGGGAGCTGTTTTTT.

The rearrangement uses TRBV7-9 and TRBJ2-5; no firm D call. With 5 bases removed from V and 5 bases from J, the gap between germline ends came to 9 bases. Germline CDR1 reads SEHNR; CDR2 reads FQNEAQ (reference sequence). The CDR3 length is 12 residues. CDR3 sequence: CASSPSSETQYF. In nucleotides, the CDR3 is TGTGCCAGCAGCCCTAGTAGCGAGACCCAGTACTTC.

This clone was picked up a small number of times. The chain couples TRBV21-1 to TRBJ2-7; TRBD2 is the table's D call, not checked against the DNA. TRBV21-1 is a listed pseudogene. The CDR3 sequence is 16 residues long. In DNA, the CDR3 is TGTGCCAGCAGCAAAGGGGTTTGGAGGGAGTTCAACGAGCAGTACTTC. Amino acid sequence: CASSKGVWREFNEQYF.

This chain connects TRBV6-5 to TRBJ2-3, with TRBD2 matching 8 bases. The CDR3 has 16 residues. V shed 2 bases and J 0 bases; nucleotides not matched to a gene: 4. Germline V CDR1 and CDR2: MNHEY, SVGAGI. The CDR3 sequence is CASSYAAGVSTDTQYF. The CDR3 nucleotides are TGTGCCAGCAGTTACGCAGCGGGAGTCAGCACAGATACGCAGTATTTT.

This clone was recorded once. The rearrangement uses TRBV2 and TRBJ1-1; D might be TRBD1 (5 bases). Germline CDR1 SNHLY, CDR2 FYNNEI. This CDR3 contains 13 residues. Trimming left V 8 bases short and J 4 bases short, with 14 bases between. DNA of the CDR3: TGTGCCAGCCTAATCCTACAGGTCACTGAAGCTTTCTTT. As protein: CASLILQVTEAFF.

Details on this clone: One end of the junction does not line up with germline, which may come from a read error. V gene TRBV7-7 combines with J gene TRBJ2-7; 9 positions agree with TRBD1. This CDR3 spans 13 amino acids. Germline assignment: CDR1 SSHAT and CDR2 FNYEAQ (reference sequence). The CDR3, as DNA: TGTGCTAGCAGCCCGGGACAGGGTTACGAGCAGTACTTC. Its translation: CASSPGQGYEQYF.

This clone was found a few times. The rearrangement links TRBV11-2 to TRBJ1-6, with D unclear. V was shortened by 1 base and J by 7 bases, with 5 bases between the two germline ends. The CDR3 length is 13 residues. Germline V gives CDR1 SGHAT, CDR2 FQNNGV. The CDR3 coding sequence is TGTGCCAGCAGCTTAGGGCGGAATTCACCCCTCCACTTT. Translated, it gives CASSLGRNSPLHF.

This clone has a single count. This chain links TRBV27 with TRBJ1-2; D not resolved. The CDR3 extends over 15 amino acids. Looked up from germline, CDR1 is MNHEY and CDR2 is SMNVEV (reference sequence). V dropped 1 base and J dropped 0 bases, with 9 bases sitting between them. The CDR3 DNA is TGTGCCAGCAGTTTATTGTCGCCAGCTAACTATGGCTACACCTTC. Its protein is CASSLLSPANYGYTF.

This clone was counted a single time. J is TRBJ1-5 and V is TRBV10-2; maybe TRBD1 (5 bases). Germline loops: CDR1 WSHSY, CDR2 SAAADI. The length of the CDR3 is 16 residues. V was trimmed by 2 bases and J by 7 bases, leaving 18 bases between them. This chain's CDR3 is CASSEPAGSPGQPQHF. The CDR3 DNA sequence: TGCGCCAGCAGTGAGCCCGCAGGGTCACCAGGGCAGCCCCAGCATTTT.

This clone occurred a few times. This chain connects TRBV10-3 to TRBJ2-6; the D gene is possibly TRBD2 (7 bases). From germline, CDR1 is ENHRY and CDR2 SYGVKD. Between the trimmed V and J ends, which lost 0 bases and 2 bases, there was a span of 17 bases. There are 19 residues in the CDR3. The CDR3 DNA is TGTGCCATCAGTGAGTCTCTCCCTAGGGGGGGCGCTGGGGCCAACGTCCTGACTTTC. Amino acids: CAISESLPRGGAGANVLTF.

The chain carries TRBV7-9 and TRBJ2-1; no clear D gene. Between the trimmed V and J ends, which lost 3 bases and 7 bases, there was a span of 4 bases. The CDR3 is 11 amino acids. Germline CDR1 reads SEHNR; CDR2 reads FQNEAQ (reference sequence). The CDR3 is CASSFGNEQFF. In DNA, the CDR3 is TGTGCCAGCAGCTTCGGGAATGAGCAGTTCTTC.

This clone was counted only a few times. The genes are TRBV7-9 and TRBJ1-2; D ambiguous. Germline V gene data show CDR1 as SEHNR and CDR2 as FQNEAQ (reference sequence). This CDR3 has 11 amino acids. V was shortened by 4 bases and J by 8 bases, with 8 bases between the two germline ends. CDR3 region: CASSSPYGYTF. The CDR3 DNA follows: TGTGCCAGCAGCTCCCCCTACGGCTACACCTTC.

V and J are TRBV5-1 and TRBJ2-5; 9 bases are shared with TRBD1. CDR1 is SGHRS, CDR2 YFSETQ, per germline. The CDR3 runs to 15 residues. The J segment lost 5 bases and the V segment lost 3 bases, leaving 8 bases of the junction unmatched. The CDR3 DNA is TGCGCCAGCAGCTCTTTGACAGGGGGGGAGGAGACCCAGTACTTC. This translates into CASSSLTGGEETQYF.

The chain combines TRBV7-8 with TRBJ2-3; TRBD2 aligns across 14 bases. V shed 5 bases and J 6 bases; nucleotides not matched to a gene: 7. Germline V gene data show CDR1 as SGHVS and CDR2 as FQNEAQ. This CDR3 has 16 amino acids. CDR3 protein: CASSHWTSGGRDTQYF. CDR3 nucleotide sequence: TGTGCCAGCAGCCACTGGACTAGCGGGGGGAGGGATACGCAGTATTTT.

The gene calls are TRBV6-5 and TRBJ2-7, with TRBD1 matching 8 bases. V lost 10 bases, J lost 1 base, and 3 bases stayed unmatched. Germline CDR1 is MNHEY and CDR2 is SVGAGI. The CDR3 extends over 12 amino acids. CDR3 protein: CATTGVSYEQYF. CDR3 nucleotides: TGTGCCACGACAGGGGTATCCTACGAGCAGTACTTC.

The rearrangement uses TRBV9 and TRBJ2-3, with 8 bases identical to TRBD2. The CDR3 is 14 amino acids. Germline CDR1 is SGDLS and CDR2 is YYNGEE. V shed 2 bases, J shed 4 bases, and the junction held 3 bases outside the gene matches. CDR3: CASSVLAGSDTQYF. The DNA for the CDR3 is TGTGCCAGCAGCGTTTTAGCGGGGTCAGATACGCAGTATTTT.

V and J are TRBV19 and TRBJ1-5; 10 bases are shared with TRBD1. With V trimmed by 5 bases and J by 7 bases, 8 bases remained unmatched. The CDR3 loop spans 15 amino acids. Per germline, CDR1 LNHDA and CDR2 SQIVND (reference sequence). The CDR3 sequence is CASSLGQGRTQPQHF. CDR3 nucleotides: TGTGCCAGTAGTCTGGGACAGGGGAGGACCCAGCCCCAGCATTTT. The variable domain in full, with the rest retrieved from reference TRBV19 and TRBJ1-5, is DGGITQSPKYLFRKEGQNVTLSCEQNLNHDAMYWYRQDPGQGLRLIYYSQIVNDFQKGDIAEGYSVSREKKESFPLTVTSAQKNPTAFYLCASSLGQGRTQPQHFGDGTRLSIL.

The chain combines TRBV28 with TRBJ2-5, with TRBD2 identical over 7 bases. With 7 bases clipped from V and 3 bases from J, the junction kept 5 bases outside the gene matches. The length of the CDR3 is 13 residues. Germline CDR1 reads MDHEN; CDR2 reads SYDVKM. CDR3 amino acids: CASTRGSKETQYF. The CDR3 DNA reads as TGTGCCAGCACCCGCGGGAGTAAAGAGACCCAGTACTTC.

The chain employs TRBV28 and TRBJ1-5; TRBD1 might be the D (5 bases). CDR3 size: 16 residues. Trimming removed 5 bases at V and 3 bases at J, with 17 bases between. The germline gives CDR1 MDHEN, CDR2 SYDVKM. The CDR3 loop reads CASSKGATTFNQPQHF. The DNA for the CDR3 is TGTGCCAGCAGTAAAGGGGCCACGACCTTCAATCAGCCCCAGCATTTT.

CDR3: CSVGRGAGNTEAFF. CDR3 coding DNA: TGCAGCGTTGGGCGGGGCGCAGGGAACACTGAAGCTTTCTTT. V usage is TRBV29-1 and J usage is TRBJ1-1, with D perhaps TRBD1 (5 bases). Germline CDR1 is SQVTM and CDR2 is ANQGSEA. V lost 4 bases and J 1 base, leaving 13 bases between the germline ends. This CDR3 comprises 14 residues.

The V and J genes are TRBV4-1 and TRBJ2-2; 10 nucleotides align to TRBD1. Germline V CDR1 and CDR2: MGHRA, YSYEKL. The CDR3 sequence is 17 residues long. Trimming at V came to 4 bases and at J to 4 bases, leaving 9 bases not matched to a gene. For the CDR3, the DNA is TGCGCCAGCAGCCTCCCCGGGACAGGGGACCTCACCGGGGAGCTGTTTTTT. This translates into CASSLPGTGDLTGELFF.

The CDR3 is CASSRGLSGANVLTF. CDR3 sequence (DNA): TGTGCCAGCAGTCGAGGGTTATCTGGGGCCAACGTCCTGACTTTC. The chain recombines TRBV5-4 with TRBJ2-6, with a possible D match to TRBD2 (5 bases). CDR1 and CDR2 from the germline V gene are SGHNT and YYREEE (reference sequence). CDR3 size: 15 residues. Trimming shortened V by 5 bases and J by 1 base, and 10 bases separated the two germline ends.

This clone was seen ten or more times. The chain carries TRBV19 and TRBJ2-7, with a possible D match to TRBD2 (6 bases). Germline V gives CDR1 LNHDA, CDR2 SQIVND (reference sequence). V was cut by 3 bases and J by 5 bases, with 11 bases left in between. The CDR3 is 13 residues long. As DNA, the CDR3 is TGTGCCAGTAGTATGGGGAGGTCCAACGAGCAGTACTTC. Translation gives CASSMGRSNEQYF.

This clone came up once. The DNA of the CDR3 is TGTGCCAGCAGCTCCCCCGGGGGACAGGGGGACTCTGGGGCCAACGTCCTGACTTTC. The encoded protein is CASSSPGGQGDSGANVLTF. This chain uses TRBV11-2 with TRBJ2-6; 11 nucleotides match TRBD1. The J segment lost 0 bases and the V segment lost 4 bases, leaving 8 bases of the junction unmatched. Germline V lookup: CDR1 SGHAT, CDR2 FQNNGV. The CDR3 extends over 19 amino acids.

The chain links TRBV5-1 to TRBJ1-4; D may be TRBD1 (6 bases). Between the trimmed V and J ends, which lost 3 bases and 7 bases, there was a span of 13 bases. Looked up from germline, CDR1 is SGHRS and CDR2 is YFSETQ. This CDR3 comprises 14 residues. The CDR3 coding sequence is TGCGCCAGCAGCTCCGGACAGAGTGGTGAAAAACTGTTTTTT. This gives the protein CASSSGQSGEKLFF.

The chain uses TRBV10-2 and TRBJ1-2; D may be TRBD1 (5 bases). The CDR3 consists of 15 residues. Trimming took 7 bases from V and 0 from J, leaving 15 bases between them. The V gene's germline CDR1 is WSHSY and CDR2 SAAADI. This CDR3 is CASNVGGVANYGYTF. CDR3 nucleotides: TGCGCCAGCAACGTCGGAGGGGTAGCTAACTATGGCTACACCTTC.